Below, one TCR beta chain is given with its context. Its specificity is unknown. This PCR relied on a set of 60 Vbeta primers and 13 Jbeta primers. Original methodology: A later analysis tallied 65 million to 85 million unique TCR beta chains, around 11 million of them shared. Repertoires were generated with immunoSEQ multiplex PCR, while TCRdb's copy carries only in-frame clones and drops some. That table is the source of V, J and clone size, and D and trimming were worked out from the DNA. The sample contains about 160,000 clones, roughly 85% of which appear only once. This record comes from a study of cytomegalovirus exposure and HLA in healthy donors. Study-level findings and limits: Because they were indistinguishable, some V segments, including TRBV6-2 and TRBV6-3, were excluded. According to a later analysis, most TCR beta chains associated with CMV appeared HLA-restricted.

Per the germline V gene, CDR1 is LNHDA and CDR2 is SQIVND (reference sequence). The V gene end was trimmed by 4 bases and the J gene end by 5 bases; junction bases not matched to a gene: 7. This CDR3 spans 15 amino acids. This chain links TRBV19 with TRBJ2-7; 11 positions agree with TRBD2. This TCR was recovered from a man aged 18 to 29 in good health and CMV-seropositive. The sequencing input was PBMCs. As DNA, the CDR3 is TGTGCCAGTAGTACCTATAGCGGGGGGGCCAACGAGCAGTACTTC. This sequence encodes CASSTYSGGANEQYF.